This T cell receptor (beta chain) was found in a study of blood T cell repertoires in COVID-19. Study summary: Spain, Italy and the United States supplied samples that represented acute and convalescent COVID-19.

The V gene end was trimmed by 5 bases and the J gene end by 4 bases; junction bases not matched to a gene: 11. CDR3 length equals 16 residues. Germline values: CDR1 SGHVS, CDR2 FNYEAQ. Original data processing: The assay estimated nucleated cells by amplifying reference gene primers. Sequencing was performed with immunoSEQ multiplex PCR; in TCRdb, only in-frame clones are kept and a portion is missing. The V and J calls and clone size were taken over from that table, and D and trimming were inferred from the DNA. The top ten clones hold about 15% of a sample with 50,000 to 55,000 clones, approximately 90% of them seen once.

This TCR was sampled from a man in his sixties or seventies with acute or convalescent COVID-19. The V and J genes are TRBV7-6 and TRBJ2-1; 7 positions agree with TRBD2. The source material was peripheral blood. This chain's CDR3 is CASSPAGAAMYNEQFF. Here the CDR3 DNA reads TGTGCCAGCAGCCCTGCGGGAGCGGCCATGTACAATGAGCAGTTCTTC.